This T cell receptor beta chain was observed in a study of CD4 and CD8 cells across lung adenocarcinoma regions. TCRdb reprocessed the PCR reads with MiXCR, giving one entry per CDR3 protein. The profile covers approximately 24,000 distinct CDR3 sequences, with 53% appearing a single time and approximately 45% taken by the ten largest. The patients had localized lung adenocarcinoma, a non-small cell subtype. This clonotype was seen just once. The CDR3 is made up of 15 amino acids. Germline CDR1 MNHNS, CDR2 SASEGT. The rearrangement uses TRBV6-1 and TRBJ2-2, with D possibly matching TRBD1 (6 bases). The better agreement between TRBJ2-3 and the DNA end casts doubt on the J call. The TCR sequence derives from a male donor with lung adenocarcinoma. The CD4 and CD8 labels of this study may be unreliable. Input material: CD8+ T cells from the center of a lung tumor. The CDR3 protein is CASSGQPVGTGAQYF. CDR3 in DNA: TGTGCCAGCAGCGGACAGCCGGTTGGGACCGGGGCGCAGTATTTT.